Listed here are 11 T cell receptor beta chains from one sample, sequenced in a study of control samples from healthy donors and cancer patients. Here immunoSEQ multiplex PCR was the method, and the copy in TCRdb shows in-frame clones only, minus some. The table shows roughly 100,000 clones, with 83% occurring only once. Sequencing was performed on blood. All receptors derive from a woman in her fifties or sixties in good health.

The rearrangement joins TRBV6-5 to TRBJ1-6; 7 bases are a match to TRBD1. The CDR3 extends over 15 amino acids. CDR1 and CDR2 (germline): MNHEY, SVGAGI. After removal of 6 bases from V and 4 bases from J, the junction contained 6 bases not matched to a gene. The CDR3 nucleotides read TGTGCCAGCAGAGCCGGGACAGCTTATAATTCACCCCTCCACTTT. Translating gives CASRAGTAYNSPLHF.

The V call is TRBV5-4, the J call TRBJ1-1; 8 nucleotides match TRBD1. Germline V gives CDR1 SGHNT, CDR2 YYREEE (reference sequence). CDR3 size: 16 residues. Trimming took 4 bases from V and 4 from J; bases not matched to a gene: 12. The CDR3 is CASSPTPGQGGTEAFF. CDR3 sequence (DNA): TGTGCCAGCAGCCCTACGCCAGGACAGGGCGGCACTGAAGCTTTCTTT.

The chain is built from TRBV7-2 and TRBJ2-1; either TRBD1 or TRBD2 may supply D (6 bases each). Trimming removed 1 base at V and 2 bases at J, with 9 bases between. The CDR3 runs to 15 residues. Per germline, CDR1 SGHTA and CDR2 FQGNSA. CDR3 loop: CASSLVRGAYNEQFF. DNA for the CDR3: TGTGCCAGCAGCTTAGTAAGGGGGGCCTACAATGAGCAGTTCTTC.

The chain has TRBV24-1 and TRBJ2-2; TRBD1 agrees at 10 bases. With V trimmed by 9 bases and J by 5 bases, 8 bases remained unmatched. CDR3 size: 15 residues. From germline, CDR1 is KGHDR and CDR2 SFDVKD. The DNA for the CDR3 is TGTGCCACCGACCGTGGGACAGGGGTTACCGGGGAGCTGTTTTTT. Translated: CATDRGTGVTGELFF.

V is TRBV6-1 and J is TRBJ1-2; the D is unclear. From germline, CDR1 is MNHNS and CDR2 SASEGT. The V gene lost 0 bases and the J gene lost 8 bases, with 16 bases spanning the gap. The CDR3 has 15 amino acids. This chain's CDR3 is CASSEAWSSELGYTF. As DNA, the CDR3 is TGTGCCAGCAGTGAAGCGTGGTCCAGTGAGCTAGGCTACACCTTC.

The chain employs TRBV18 and TRBJ2-1, with 10 positions matching TRBD2. The junction had 3 bases not matched to a gene; V was cut back by 0 bases and J by 1 base. Per the germline V gene, CDR1 is KGHSH and CDR2 is LQKENI. This CDR3 has 17 amino acids. The CDR3 DNA is TGTGCCAGCTCACCACCGTCTAGCGGGAGTTCCTACAATGAGCAGTTCTTC. As protein: CASSPPSSGSSYNEQFF.

V and J are TRBV28 and TRBJ1-6; possibly TRBD1 for D (6 bases). V was trimmed by 7 bases and J by 14 bases, leaving 15 bases between them. The CDR3 is 12 amino acids. Germline lookup yields CDR1 MDHEN and CDR2 SYDVKM. The CDR3 loop is CASKSVGQALHF. For the CDR3, the DNA is TGTGCCAGCAAGAGTGTGGGACAAGCCCTCCACTTT.

The chain is built from TRBV2 and TRBJ1-2, with unresolved D. The length of the CDR3 is 11 residues. V gave up 8 bases and J gave up 5 bases, with 9 bases separating them. Looked up from germline, CDR1 is SNHLY and CDR2 is FYNNEI. CDR3 in DNA: TGTGCCAGCGGCGAAGTGTATGGCTACACCTTC. Translating gives CASGEVYGYTF.

V gene TRBV5-6 combines with J gene TRBJ1-2; D possibly corresponds to TRBD1 (5 bases). Germline loops: CDR1 SGHDT, CDR2 YYEEEE. The CDR3 is 12 amino acids. Trimming stripped 2 bases from V and 8 bases from J, with 10 bases between. The CDR3 region is CASSFPQGGYTF. The DNA of the CDR3 is TGTGCCAGCAGCTTCCCCCAGGGCGGCTACACCTTC.

The rearrangement uses TRBV18 and TRBJ2-3; 12 positions agree with TRBD1. Germline V gives CDR1 KGHSH, CDR2 LQKENI. This CDR3 has 18 amino acids. J gave up 6 bases and V 3 bases, and 13 bases lay outside the gene matches. In DNA form, the CDR3 reads TGTGCCAGCTCACCCCTGAGCTCGGGACAGGGGGCGCAGGATACGCAGTATTTT. It translates to CASSPLSSGQGAQDTQYF.

This clone has only one observation. V usage is TRBV19 and J usage is TRBJ1-3; a weak D match, TRBD1 (5 bases). V was trimmed by 9 bases and J by 4 bases, leaving 22 bases between them. In germline, CDR1 is LNHDA, CDR2 SQIVND (reference sequence). The CDR3 has 16 residues. CDR3 sequence reads: CASENRPGRAGNTIYF. In DNA form, the CDR3 reads TGTGCCAGCGAGAACCGACCGGGACGGGCAGGAAACACCATATATTTT.